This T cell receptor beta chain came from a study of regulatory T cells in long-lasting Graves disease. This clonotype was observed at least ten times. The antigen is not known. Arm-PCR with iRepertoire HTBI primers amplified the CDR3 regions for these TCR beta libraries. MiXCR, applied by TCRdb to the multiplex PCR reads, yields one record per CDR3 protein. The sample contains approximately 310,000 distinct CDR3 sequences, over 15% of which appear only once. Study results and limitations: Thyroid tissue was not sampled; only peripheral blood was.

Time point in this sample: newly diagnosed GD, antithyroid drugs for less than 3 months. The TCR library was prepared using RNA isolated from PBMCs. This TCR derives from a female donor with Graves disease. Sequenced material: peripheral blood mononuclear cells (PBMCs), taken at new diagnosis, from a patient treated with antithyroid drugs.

CDR3 coding DNA: TGTGCCAGCAGCTCCTCTCAGGGCCGGGCAGATACGCAGTATTTT. It codes for CASSSSQGRADTQYF. V is TRBV5-5 and J is TRBJ2-3; the D gene is possibly TRBD1 (5 bases). Germline assignment: CDR1 SGHKS and CDR2 YYEKEE (reference sequence). The CDR3 consists of 15 residues. V lost 3 bases to trimming and J lost 4 bases, with 15 bases between them.